This entry concerns a single T cell receptor beta chain. What it binds is not known. PCR was performed using 60 Vbeta and 13 Jbeta primers. TCRdb keeps only in-frame clones here, not all; method: immunoSEQ multiplex PCR. The table lists 200,000 to 250,000 clones, approximately 81% of them singletons. The germline CDR1 and CDR2 sequences are MNHEY and SMNVEV (reference sequence). The CDR3 has 18 amino acids. J gave up 4 bases and V 0 bases, and 10 bases lay outside the gene matches. These data come from a study of cytomegalovirus exposure and HLA in healthy donors. Donors had nominal health at sampling but likely had unrecorded immune exposures. Study findings and constraints: Owing to their indistinguishability, certain V segments, notably TRBV6-2 and TRBV6-3, were excluded.

This chain links TRBV27 with TRBJ2-1, with TRBD2 matching 9 bases. Sample: PBMCs. The source of this sequence is a human donor in good health. The CDR3 reads CASSLSSLAGRHYNEQFF. The DNA for the CDR3 is TGTGCCAGCAGTTTATCGAGCCTAGCGGGAAGGCATTACAATGAGCAGTTCTTC.